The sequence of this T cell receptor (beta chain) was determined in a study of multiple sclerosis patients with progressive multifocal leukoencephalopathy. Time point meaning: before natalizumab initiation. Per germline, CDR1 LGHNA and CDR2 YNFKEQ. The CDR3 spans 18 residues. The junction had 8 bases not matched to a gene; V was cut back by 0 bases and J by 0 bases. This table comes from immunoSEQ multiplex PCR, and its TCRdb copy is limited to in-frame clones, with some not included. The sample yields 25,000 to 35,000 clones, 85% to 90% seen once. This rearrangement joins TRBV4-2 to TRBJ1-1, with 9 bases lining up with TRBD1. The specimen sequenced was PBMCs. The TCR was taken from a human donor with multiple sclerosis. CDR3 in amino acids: CASSQDSGDRVLNTEAFF. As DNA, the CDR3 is TGTGCCAGCAGCCAAGATTCGGGGGACAGGGTTTTGAACACTGAAGCTTTCTTT.